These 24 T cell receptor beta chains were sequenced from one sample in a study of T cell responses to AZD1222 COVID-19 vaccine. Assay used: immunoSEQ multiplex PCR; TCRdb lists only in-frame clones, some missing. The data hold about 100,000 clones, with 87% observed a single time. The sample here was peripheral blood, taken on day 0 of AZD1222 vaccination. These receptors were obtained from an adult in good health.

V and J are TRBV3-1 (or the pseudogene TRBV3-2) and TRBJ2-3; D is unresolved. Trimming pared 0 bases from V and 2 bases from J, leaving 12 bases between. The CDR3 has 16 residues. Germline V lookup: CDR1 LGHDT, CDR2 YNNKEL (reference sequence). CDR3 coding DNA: TGTGCCAGCAGCCAAGATAGGGTGTTGGTCACAGATACGCAGTATTTT. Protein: CASSQDRVLVTDTQYF.

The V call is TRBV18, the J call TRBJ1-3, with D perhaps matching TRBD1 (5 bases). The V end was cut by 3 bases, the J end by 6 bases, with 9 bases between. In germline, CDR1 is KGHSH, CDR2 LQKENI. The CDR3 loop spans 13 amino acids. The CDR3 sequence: CASSPGTLNTIYF. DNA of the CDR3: TGTGCCAGCTCACCCGGGACCTTAAACACCATATATTTT.

CDR3 sequence: CASSLAANGYTF. The CDR3 coding sequence is TGCGCCAGCAGCTTGGCAGCGAATGGCTACACCTTC. The V call is TRBV5-1, the J call TRBJ1-2; D is ambiguous. The CDR3 loop spans 12 amino acids. Germline V gives CDR1 SGHRS, CDR2 YFSETQ. V was cut by 0 bases and J by 6 bases, with 6 bases left in between.

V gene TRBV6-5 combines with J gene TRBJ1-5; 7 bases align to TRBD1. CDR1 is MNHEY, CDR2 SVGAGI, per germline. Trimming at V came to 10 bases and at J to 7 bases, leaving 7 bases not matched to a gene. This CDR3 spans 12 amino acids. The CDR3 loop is CATRTGGQPQHF. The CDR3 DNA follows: TGTGCCACCAGGACAGGTGGACAGCCCCAGCATTTT.

CDR3 DNA: TGTGCCAGCAGCGCAGCAGGGCGGGGCCACACAGATACGCAGTATTTT. Translation gives CASSAAGRGHTDTQYF. V gene TRBV7-2 combines with J gene TRBJ2-3, with D perhaps TRBD2 (6 bases). Looked up from germline, CDR1 is SGHTA and CDR2 is FQGNSA. The ends were cut back, 5 bases at V and 2 bases at J, with 17 bases in the middle. The CDR3 sequence is 16 residues long.

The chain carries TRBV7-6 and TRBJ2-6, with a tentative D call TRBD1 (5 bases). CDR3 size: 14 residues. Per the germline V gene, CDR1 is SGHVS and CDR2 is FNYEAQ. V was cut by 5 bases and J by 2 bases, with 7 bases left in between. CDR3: CASSLGAGANVLTF. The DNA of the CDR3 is TGTGCCAGCAGCCTAGGGGCTGGGGCCAACGTCCTGACTTTC.

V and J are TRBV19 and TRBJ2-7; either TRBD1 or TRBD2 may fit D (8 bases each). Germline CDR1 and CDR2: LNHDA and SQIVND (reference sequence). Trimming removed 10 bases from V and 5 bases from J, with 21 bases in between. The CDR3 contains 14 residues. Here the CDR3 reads CATGGGGQGNEQYF. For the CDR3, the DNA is TGTGCCACCGGGGGGGGAGGACAGGGAAACGAGCAGTACTTC.

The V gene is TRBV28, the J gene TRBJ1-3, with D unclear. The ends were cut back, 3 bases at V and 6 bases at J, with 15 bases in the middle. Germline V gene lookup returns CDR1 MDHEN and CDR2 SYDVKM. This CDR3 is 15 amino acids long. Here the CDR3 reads CASSFFGLRANTIYF. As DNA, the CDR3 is TGTGCCAGCAGTTTTTTTGGTCTCAGAGCAAACACCATATATTTT.

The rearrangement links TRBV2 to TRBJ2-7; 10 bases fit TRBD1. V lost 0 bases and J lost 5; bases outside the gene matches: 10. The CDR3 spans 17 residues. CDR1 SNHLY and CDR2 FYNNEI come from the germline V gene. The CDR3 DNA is TGTGCCAGCAGTGAAGCGCTTAGGGGGACAGGGGCCCACGAGCAGTACTTC. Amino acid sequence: CASSEALRGTGAHEQYF.

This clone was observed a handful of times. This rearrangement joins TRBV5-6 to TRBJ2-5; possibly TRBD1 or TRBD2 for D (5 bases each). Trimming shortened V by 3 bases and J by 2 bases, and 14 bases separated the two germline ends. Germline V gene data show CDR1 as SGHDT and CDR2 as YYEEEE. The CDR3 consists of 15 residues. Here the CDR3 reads CASSWPGTSQETQYF. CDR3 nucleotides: TGTGCCAGCAGCTGGCCGGGGACCAGTCAAGAGACCCAGTACTTC.

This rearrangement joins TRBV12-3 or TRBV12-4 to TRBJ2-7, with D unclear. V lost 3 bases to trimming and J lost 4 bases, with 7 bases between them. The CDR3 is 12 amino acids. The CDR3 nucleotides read TGTGCCAGCAGTTTGGGGTCTTACGAGCAGTACTTC. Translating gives CASSLGSYEQYF.

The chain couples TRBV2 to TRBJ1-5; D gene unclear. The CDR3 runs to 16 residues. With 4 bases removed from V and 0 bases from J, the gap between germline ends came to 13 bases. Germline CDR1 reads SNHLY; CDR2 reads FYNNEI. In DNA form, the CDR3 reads TGTGCCAGCAGTGCCCAGACCATTCTTAGCAATCAGCCCCAGCATTTT. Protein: CASSAQTILSNQPQHF.

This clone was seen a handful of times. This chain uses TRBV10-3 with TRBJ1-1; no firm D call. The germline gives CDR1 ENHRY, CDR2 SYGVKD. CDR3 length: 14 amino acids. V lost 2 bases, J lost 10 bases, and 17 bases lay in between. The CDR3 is CAISERGLDAVAFF. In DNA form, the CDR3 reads TGTGCCATCAGTGAGCGAGGACTCGATGCAGTAGCTTTCTTT.

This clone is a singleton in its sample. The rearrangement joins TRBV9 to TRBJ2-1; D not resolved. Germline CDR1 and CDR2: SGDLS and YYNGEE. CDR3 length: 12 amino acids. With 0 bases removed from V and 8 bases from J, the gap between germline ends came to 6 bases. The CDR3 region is CASSVAGYEQFF. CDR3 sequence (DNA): TGTGCCAGCAGCGTAGCTGGCTATGAGCAGTTCTTC.

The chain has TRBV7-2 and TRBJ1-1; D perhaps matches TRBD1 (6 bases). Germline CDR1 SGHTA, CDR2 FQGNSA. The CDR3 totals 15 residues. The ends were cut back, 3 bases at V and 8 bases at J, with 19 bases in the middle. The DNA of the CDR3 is TGTGCCAGCAGCTTGACAGGAAGGAGCTTGACGGAAGCTTTCTTT. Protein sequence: CASSLTGRSLTEAFF.

The CDR3 sequence is CASRGTSGGLYEQYF. CDR3 sequence (DNA): TGCGCCAGCAGGGGGACTAGCGGGGGCCTATACGAGCAGTACTTC. The rearrangement links TRBV10-2 to TRBJ2-7; 14 bases agree with TRBD2. CDR3 length equals 15 residues. V was pared by 6 bases and J by 4 bases, with 5 bases of the junction left unmatched. Germline CDR1 and CDR2: WSHSY and SAAADI.

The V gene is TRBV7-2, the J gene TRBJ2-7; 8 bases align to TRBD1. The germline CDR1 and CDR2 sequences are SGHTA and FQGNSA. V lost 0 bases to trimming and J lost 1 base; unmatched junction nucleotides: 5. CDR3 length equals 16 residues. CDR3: CASSLAAGTGSYEQYF. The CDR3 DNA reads TGTGCCAGCAGCTTAGCGGCCGGGACAGGATCCTACGAGCAGTACTTC.

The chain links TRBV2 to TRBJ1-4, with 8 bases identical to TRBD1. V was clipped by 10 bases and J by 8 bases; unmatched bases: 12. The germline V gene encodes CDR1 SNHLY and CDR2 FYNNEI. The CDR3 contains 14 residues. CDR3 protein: CATTKDRALEKLFF. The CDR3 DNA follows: TGTGCCACGACTAAGGACAGGGCCTTGGAAAAACTGTTTTTT.

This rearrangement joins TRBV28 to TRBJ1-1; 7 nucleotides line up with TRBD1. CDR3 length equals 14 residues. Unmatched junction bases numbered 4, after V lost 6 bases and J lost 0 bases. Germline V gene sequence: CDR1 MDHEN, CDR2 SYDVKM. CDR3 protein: CASSRQGMNTEAFF. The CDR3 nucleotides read TGTGCCAGCAGCCGACAGGGCATGAACACTGAAGCTTTCTTT.

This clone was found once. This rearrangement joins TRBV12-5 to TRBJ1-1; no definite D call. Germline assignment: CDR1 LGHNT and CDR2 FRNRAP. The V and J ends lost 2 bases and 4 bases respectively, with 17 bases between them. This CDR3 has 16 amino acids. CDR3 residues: CASGLMSSGRGTEAFF. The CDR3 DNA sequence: TGTGCTAGTGGTTTGATGTCGTCGGGGAGAGGCACTGAAGCTTTCTTT.

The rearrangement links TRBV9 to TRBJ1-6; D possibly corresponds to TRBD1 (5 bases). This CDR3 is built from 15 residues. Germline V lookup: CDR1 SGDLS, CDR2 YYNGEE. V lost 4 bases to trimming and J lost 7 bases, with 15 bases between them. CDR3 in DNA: TGTGCCAGCAGCCTTTGGGACGACGGGAATTCACCCCTCCACTTT. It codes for CASSLWDDGNSPLHF.

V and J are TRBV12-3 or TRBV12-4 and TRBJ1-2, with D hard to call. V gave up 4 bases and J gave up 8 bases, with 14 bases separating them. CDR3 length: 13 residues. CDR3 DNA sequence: TGTGCCAGCAGTTACCCGACGGGTCGGGGCTACACCTTC. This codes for CASSYPTGRGYTF.

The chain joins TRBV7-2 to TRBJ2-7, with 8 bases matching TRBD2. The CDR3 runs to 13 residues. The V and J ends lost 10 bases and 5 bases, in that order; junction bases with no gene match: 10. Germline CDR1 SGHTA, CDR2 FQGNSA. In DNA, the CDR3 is TGTGCCACCCAAGCGGGAGTATTTAACGAGCAGTACTTC. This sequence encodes CATQAGVFNEQYF.

The CDR3 nucleotides read TGTGCCAGTAGTGGATCAGGCTACAATCAGCCCCAGCATTTT. It specifies CASSGSGYNQPQHF. The chain combines TRBV19 with TRBJ1-5; D remains unclear. V lost 5 bases to trimming and J lost 3 bases, with 11 bases between them. The germline gives CDR1 LNHDA, CDR2 SQIVND (reference sequence). This CDR3 has 14 amino acids.